Sequencing of this T cell receptor (beta chain) was carried out in a study of Graves' ophthalmopathy and Graves' hyperthyroidism. Background on the study: Peripheral blood was obtained at first diagnosis, ahead of any treatment. Regarding the study as a whole: The authors also found most expanded thyroid clonotypes above 0.001 frequency in blood.

Symptoms, serum thyroxine and TRAb, thyroid ultrasound, and orbital computed tomography formed the diagnostic basis. Amplification of TCR beta CDR3 regions used RNA transcripts. First-round RT-PCR employed HTBI primers, with a second-round multiplex PCR after it. One entry per CDR3 protein results from TCRdb running MiXCR on the multiplex PCR reads. The data contain about half a million distinct CDR3 sequences, roughly an eighth of them singletons. CDR1 is MNHEY and CDR2 is SMNVEV in the germline V gene (reference sequence). The CDR3 runs to 15 residues. V lost 4 bases and J lost 0, with 10 bases in between. A word on this clonotype: Its antigen remains unknown.

The V call is TRBV27, the J call TRBJ1-5; D uncertain. The receptor's source is a woman aged 25 to 39 with Graves' ophthalmopathy. The material sequenced was blood. CDR3 nucleotide sequence: TGTGCCAGCAGTTCAGAGGGCTATAGCAATCAGCCCCAGCATTTT. It codes for CASSSEGYSNQPQHF.